The 23 T cell receptor beta chains below come from one sample, sequenced in a study of T cells in Graves' hyperthyroidism and ophthalmopathy (dated by TCRdb to between 2018 and 2021). To prepare the library, multiplex PCR was applied. The sequencing machine was an Illumina HiSeq 2000. TCR beta CDR3 regions were amplified from RNA transcripts. The first round of RT-PCR for the TCR CDR3 was performed with the HTBI primer set and the Qiagen OneStep RT-PCR kit. Through fastp at Q25 and MiXCR, TCRdb rebuilt clones from the public reads, retaining in-frame beta chains. Rows matching on CDR3 protein sequence are summarized as one entry with the most common DNA and genes. A total of around 300,000 distinct CDR3 sequences appear in this sample, approximately 15% of them only once. 20% to 25% of the sample rests with the top ten. Material: blood. All receptors come from a woman in her thirties with Graves' hyperthyroidism.

Notes on this clonotype: The junction does not match germline at one end; this may be a read error. The chain couples TRBV20-1 to TRBJ2-3, with 10 bases aligning to TRBD2. Germline-derived CDR1 and CDR2 are DFQATT and SNEGSKA (reference sequence). CDR3 length: 21 amino acids. CDR3 sequence: CSASPPVGTSGTYGVWDTRYF. In DNA, the CDR3 is TGCAGTGCTAGCCCACCCGTGGGCACTAGCGGGACGTATGGGGTTTGGGATACGCGGTATTTT.

This clonotype was seen only a few times. This chain connects TRBV4-1 to TRBJ2-7; D assignment may be TRBD1 or TRBD2 (5 bases each). The V end was cut by 0 bases, the J end by 4 bases, with 22 bases between. Germline-derived CDR1 and CDR2 are MGHRA and YSYEKL. The CDR3 has 18 amino acids. CDR3 protein: CASSQDPPGTRLEYEQYF. The CDR3 bases are TGCGCCAGCAGCCAAGATCCGCCAGGGACCCGATTAGAATACGAGCAGTACTTC.

This clonotype was recorded at least ten times. The chain is built from TRBV11-2 and TRBJ1-2; D ambiguous. Trimming removed 1 base from V and 0 bases from J, with 9 bases in between. Germline CDR1 and CDR2: SGHAT and FQNNGV. The CDR3 contains 15 residues. The CDR3 here is CASSLAGPTNYGYTF. The CDR3 nucleotides read TGTGCCAGCAGCTTAGCCGGTCCCACTAACTATGGCTACACCTTC.

This clonotype has just a few counts. V and J are TRBV7-9 and TRBJ1-4; D is perhaps TRBD1 (5 bases). The CDR3 totals 15 residues. V gave up 5 bases and J gave up 0 bases, with 10 bases separating them. Looked up from germline, CDR1 is SEHNR and CDR2 is FQNEAQ (reference sequence). DNA for the CDR3: TGTGCCAGCAGCCCCCGACAGTCAACTAATGAAAAACTGTTTTTT. Amino acids: CASSPRQSTNEKLFF.

The chain employs TRBV6-1 and TRBJ1-5; D is possibly TRBD1 (6 bases). The CDR3 totals 15 residues. Trimming left V 5 bases short and J 7 bases short, with 18 bases between. Germline loops: CDR1 MNHNS, CDR2 SASEGT. The CDR3 protein is CASSKTGTGGQPQHF. The CDR3, as DNA: TGTGCCAGCAGTAAAACAGGGACCGGGGGGCAGCCCCAGCATTTT.

This clonotype was seen many times. The chain combines TRBV28 with TRBJ2-7; no definite D call. Germline loops: CDR1 MDHEN, CDR2 SYDVKM. The CDR3 is 14 amino acids. Trimming shortened V by 4 bases and J by 2 bases, and 12 bases separated the two germline ends. CDR3 DNA: TGTGCCAGCAGTTCAAATACTGGTGCCTACGAGCAGTACTTC. Translated, it gives CASSSNTGAYEQYF.

This clonotype has only a few counts. The V gene is TRBV10-3, the J gene TRBJ2-2; no firm D call. Germline CDR1 and CDR2: ENHRY and SYGVKD. V lost 6 bases and J 6 bases, leaving 5 bases between the germline ends. The length of the CDR3 is 11 residues. This CDR3 is CAISWSGELFF. The CDR3 DNA sequence: TGTGCCATCAGCTGGTCCGGGGAGCTGTTTTTT.

This clonotype was found many times. The rearrangement links TRBV12-3 or TRBV12-4 to TRBJ2-3, with D tentatively TRBD1 or TRBD2 (5 bases each). V was clipped by 4 bases and J by 1 base, with 12 bases between them. The CDR3 sequence is 15 residues long. The DNA of the CDR3 is TGTGCCAGCAGTTCCAGGGAGATTGGCACAGATACGCAGTATTTT. It specifies CASSSREIGTDTQYF.

The CDR3 is CASSTGIPGFDEQYF. The CDR3 DNA is TGTGCCAGCAGTACAGGGATTCCGGGTTTCGACGAGCAGTACTTC. This chain joins TRBV6-1 and TRBJ2-7, with a weak D call TRBD1 (6 bases). V lost 5 bases and J lost 5, with 19 bases in between. Germline assignment: CDR1 MNHNS and CDR2 SASEGT. There are 15 residues in the CDR3.

The chain has TRBV29-1 and TRBJ2-1, with unresolved D. The germline CDR1 and CDR2 sequences are SQVTM and ANQGSEA. Trimming removed 7 bases from V and 12 bases from J, with 25 bases in between. The CDR3 length is 14 residues. CDR3 DNA: TGCAGCGCCCCCCTAAACGACATTGACGGCGGGCAGTTCTTC. It translates to CSAPLNDIDGGQFF.

This clonotype was detected ten times or more. The chain couples TRBV27 to TRBJ2-4; D uncertain. The CDR3 is made up of 14 amino acids. Trimming removed 0 bases at V and 7 bases at J, with 10 bases between. Germline V lookup: CDR1 MNHEY, CDR2 SMNVEV (reference sequence). DNA for the CDR3: TGTGCCAGCAGTTTATCGGCAGCCCTTAACATTCAGTACTTC. Translation: CASSLSAALNIQYF.

The V and J genes are TRBV13 and TRBJ2-2, with no clear D. Per the germline V gene, CDR1 is PRHDT and CDR2 is FYEKMQ (reference sequence). The CDR3 extends over 12 amino acids. Trimming took 8 bases from V and 4 from J, leaving 8 bases between them. The DNA for the CDR3 is TGTGCCAGCCAACGTACCACCGGGGAGCTGTTTTTT. It encodes CASQRTTGELFF.

This clonotype occurred a few times. The chain carries TRBV20-1 and TRBJ2-5; D possibly corresponds to TRBD2 (5 bases). Germline lookup yields CDR1 DFQATT and CDR2 SNEGSKA (reference sequence). This CDR3 is built from 15 residues. V was clipped by 6 bases and J by 3 bases, with 20 bases between them. CDR3 in DNA: TGCAGTGCCACAACCCCCAGCGGACGAAAAGAGACCCAGTACTTC. This encodes CSATTPSGRKETQYF.

This rearrangement joins TRBV3-1 to TRBJ2-7; 11 nucleotides align to TRBD2. Trimming removed 1 base from V and 4 bases from J; junction bases left unmatched: 9. From germline, CDR1 is LGHDT and CDR2 YNNKEL (reference sequence). The CDR3 is 17 amino acids. Here the CDR3 reads CASSQGSGLAGPYEQYF. CDR3 nucleotides: TGTGCCAGCAGCCAAGGGAGTGGACTAGCGGGCCCATACGAGCAGTACTTC.

This sequence joins TRBV20-1 and TRBJ1-5; D uncertain. Trimming left V 3 bases short and J 9 bases short, with 15 bases between. Germline assignment: CDR1 DFQATT and CDR2 SNEGSKA (reference sequence). CDR3 length: 13 residues. The CDR3 loop reads CSASGPRSGPQHF. CDR3 nucleotides: TGCAGTGCTAGCGGACCGCGTTCGGGGCCCCAGCATTTT.

This clonotype was counted at least ten times. The chain combines TRBV28 with TRBJ2-7; 8 bases align to TRBD1. V dropped 8 bases and J dropped 6; count of bases not matched to a gene: 24. The CDR3 totals 18 residues. The germline V gene encodes CDR1 MDHEN and CDR2 SYDVKM. The CDR3 nucleotides are TGTGCCAGCTCGTGGTTGAGGACAGGGTCTGTAGCAGGGGGCGAGCAGTACTTC. It encodes CASSWLRTGSVAGGEQYF.

This clonotype has ten or more counts. The gene calls are TRBV6-1 and TRBJ1-3; D ambiguous. V was shortened by 1 base and J by 8 bases, with 9 bases between the two germline ends. Germline CDR1 is MNHNS and CDR2 is SASEGT. The CDR3 is 13 amino acids. CDR3 nucleotides: TGTGCCAGCAGTGAAGTATTCGGATACACCATATATTTT. Protein product: CASSEVFGYTIYF.

The V gene is TRBV18, the J gene TRBJ2-3, with TRBD2 as a possible D gene (6 bases). This CDR3 comprises 14 residues. Germline CDR1 reads KGHSH; CDR2 reads LQKENI. The ends were cut back, 0 bases at V and 4 bases at J, with 8 bases in the middle. The CDR3 DNA sequence: TGTGCCAGCTCACCACCGGCTAGCGCAGATACGCAGTATTTT. Translated: CASSPPASADTQYF. The entire variable domain, with the rest obtained from reference TRBV18 and TRBJ2-3, is as follows: NAGVMQNPRHLVRRRGQEARLRCSPMKGHSHVYWYRQLPEEGLKFMVYLQKENIIDESGMPKERFSAEFPKEGPSILRIQQVVRGDSAAYFCASSPPASADTQYFGPGTRLTVL.

This rearrangement joins TRBV19 to TRBJ2-4; tentatively, D is TRBD2 (6 bases). CDR1 is LNHDA and CDR2 is SQIVND in the germline V gene (reference sequence). V shed 7 bases and J shed 3 bases, with 13 bases lying between them. The CDR3 length is 14 residues. The CDR3 loop reads CASNEGLSKNIQYF. The CDR3 nucleotides read TGTGCCAGTAACGAGGGACTCAGCAAAAACATTCAGTACTTC.

This clonotype occurred many times. This sequence joins TRBV7-9 and TRBJ1-1, with TRBD1 as a possible D gene (6 bases). The ends were cut back, 4 bases at V and 0 bases at J, with 12 bases in the middle. Germline V CDR1 and CDR2: SEHNR, FQNEAQ (reference sequence). The CDR3 contains 15 residues. Here the CDR3 reads CASSSAQGMNTEAFF. DNA of the CDR3: TGTGCCAGCAGCTCAGCACAGGGTATGAACACTGAAGCTTTCTTT.

In this sample, this clonotype turned up a few times. The CDR3 DNA reads as TGTGCCAGCAGTCCTTCAGGGAGCCGTAATCAGCCCCAGCATTTT. It yields the protein CASSPSGSRNQPQHF. V usage is TRBV3-1 and J usage is TRBJ1-5; D might be TRBD1 (5 bases). The germline V gene encodes CDR1 LGHDT and CDR2 YNNKEL (reference sequence). Trimming took off 6 bases at V and 4 bases at J, with 16 bases between the two ends. The CDR3 has 15 amino acids. Looking up the rest from reference TRBV3-1 and TRBJ1-5 gives the full variable domain: DTAVSQTPKYLVTQMGNDKSIKCEQNLGHDTMYWYKQDSKKFLKIMFSYNNKELIINETVPNRFSPKSPDKAHLNLHINSLELGDSAVYFCASSPSGSRNQPQHFGDGTRLSIL.

There are many counts of this clonotype. The chain recombines TRBV6-2 or TRBV6-3 with TRBJ2-5, with D hard to call. Germline V gene data show CDR1 as MNHEY and CDR2 as SVGEGT. V lost 5 bases and J 7 bases, leaving 14 bases between the germline ends. The CDR3 spans 13 residues. CDR3 nucleotide sequence: TGTGCCAGCAGTCCTGCTCGCAAGGGGACCCAGTACTTC. It specifies CASSPARKGTQYF.

This clonotype was detected only a few times. The chain combines TRBV6-1 with TRBJ2-5; 8 bases match TRBD2. Germline V CDR1 and CDR2: MNHNS, SASEGT. The CDR3 has 14 amino acids. J gave up 5 bases and V 11 bases, and 13 bases lay outside the gene matches. CDR3 in DNA: TGTGCCGCCGGGGGGGGGGGGGTTTTTGAGACCCAGTACTTC. This translates into CAAGGGGVFETQYF.